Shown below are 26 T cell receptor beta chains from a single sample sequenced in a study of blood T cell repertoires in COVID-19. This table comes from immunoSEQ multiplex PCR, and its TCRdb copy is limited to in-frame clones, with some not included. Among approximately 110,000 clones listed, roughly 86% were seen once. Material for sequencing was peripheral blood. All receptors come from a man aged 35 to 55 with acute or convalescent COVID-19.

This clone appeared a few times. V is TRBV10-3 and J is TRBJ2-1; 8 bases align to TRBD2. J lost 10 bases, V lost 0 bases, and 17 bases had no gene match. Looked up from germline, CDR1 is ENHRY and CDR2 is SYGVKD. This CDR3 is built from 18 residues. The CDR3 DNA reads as TGTGCCATCAGTGAGTCACTAGGGCTAGCGGGCGCCCCCGCGGAGCAGTTCTTC. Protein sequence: CAISESLGLAGAPAEQFF.

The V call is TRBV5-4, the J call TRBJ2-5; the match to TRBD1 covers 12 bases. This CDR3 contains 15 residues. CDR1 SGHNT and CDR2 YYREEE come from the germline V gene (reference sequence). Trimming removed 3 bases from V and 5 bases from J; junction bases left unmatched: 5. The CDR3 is CASSSGDRGRETQYF. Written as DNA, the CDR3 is TGTGCCAGCAGCTCCGGGGACAGGGGGCGGGAGACCCAGTACTTC.

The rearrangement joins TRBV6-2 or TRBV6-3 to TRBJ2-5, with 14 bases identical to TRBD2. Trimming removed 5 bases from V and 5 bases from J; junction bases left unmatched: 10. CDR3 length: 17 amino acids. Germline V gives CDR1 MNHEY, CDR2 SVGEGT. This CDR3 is CASSTPRLAGGQETQYF. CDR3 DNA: TGTGCCAGCAGTACGCCCAGACTAGCGGGGGGGCAGGAGACCCAGTACTTC.

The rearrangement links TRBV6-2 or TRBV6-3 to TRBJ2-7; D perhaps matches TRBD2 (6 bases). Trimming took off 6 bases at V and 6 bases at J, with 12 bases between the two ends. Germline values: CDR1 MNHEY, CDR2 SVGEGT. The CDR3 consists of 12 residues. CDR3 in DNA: TGTGCCAGCAGCCCCCGGGGGAGCGAGCAGTACTTC. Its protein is CASSPRGSEQYF.

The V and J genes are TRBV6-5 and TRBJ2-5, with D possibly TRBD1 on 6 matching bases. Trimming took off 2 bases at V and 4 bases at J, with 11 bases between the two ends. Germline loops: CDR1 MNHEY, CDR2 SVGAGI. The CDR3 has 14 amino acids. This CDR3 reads CASSYRQVLETQYF. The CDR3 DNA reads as TGTGCCAGCAGTTACCGACAGGTCCTAGAGACCCAGTACTTC.

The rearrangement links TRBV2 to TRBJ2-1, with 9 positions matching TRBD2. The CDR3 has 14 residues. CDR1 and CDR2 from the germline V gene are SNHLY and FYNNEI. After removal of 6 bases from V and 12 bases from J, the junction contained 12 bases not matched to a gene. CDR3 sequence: CASSGGASGKRQFF. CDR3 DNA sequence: TGTGCCAGCAGCGGGGGGGCTAGCGGGAAAAGGCAGTTCTTC.

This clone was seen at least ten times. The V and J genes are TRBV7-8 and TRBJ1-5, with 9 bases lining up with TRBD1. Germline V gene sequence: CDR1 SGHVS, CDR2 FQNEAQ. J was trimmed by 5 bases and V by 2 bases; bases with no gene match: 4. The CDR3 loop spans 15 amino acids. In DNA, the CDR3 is TGTGCCAGCAGCTTACCCGGGACAGGGTATCAGCCCCAGCATTTT. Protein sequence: CASSLPGTGYQPQHF.

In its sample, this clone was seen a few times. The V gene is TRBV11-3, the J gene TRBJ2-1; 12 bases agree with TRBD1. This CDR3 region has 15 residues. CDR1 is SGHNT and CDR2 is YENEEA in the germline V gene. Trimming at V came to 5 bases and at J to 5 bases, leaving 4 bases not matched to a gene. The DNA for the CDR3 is TGTGCCAGCAGCCCAGGGACAGGGGGCCACAATGAGCAGTTCTTC. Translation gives CASSPGTGGHNEQFF.

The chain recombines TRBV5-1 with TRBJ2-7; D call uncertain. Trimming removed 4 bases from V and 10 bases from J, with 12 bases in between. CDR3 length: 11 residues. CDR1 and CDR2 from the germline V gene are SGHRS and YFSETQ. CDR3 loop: CASSLREEQYF. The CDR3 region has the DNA TGCGCCAGCAGCCTCCGAGAAGAACAGTACTTC.

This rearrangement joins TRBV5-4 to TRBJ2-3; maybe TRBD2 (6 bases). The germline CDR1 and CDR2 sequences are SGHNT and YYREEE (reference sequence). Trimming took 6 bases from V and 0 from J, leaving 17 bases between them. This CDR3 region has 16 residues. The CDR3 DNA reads TGTGCCAGCAAACGGGGGTTAGGGACTAGCACAGATACGCAGTATTTT. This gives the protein CASKRGLGTSTDTQYF.

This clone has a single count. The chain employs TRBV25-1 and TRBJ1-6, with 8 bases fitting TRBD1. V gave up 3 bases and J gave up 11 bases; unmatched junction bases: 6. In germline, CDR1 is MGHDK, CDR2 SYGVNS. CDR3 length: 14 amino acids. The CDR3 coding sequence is TGTGCCAGCAGTGAGACAGGGGCTCGGACACCCCTCCACTTT. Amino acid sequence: CASSETGARTPLHF.

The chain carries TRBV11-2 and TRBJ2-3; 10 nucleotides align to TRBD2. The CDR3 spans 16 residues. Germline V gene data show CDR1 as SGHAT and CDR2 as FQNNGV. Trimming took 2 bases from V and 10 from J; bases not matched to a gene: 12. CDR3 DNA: TGTGCCAGCAGCTTATCCCCGGCTAGCGGGGGAAAGGCGCAGTATTTT. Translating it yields CASSLSPASGGKAQYF.

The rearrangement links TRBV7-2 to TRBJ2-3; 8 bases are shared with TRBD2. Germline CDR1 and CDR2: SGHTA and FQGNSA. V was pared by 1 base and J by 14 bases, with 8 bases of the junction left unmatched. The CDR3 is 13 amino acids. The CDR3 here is CASSLGSSGGVYF. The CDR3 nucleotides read TGTGCCAGCAGCTTAGGAAGCAGCGGGGGAGTGTATTTT.

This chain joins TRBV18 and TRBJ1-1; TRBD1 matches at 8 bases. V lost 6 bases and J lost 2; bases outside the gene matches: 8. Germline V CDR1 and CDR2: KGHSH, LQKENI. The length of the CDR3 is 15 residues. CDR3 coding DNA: TGTGCCAGCTCCCAGGGGGCTAGAGAAAACACTGAAGCTTTCTTT. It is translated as CASSQGARENTEAFF. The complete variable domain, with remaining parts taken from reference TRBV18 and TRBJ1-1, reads NAGVMQNPRHLVRRRGQEARLRCSPMKGHSHVYWYRQLPEEGLKFMVYLQKENIIDESGMPKERFSAEFPKEGPSILRIQQVVRGDSAAYFCASSQGARENTEAFFGQGTRLTVV.

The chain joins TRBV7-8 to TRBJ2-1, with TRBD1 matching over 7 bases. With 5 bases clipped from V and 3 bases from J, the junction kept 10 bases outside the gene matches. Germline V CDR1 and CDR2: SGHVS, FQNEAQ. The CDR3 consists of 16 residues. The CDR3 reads CASSLSDRIVYNEQFF. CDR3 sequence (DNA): TGTGCCAGCAGCCTATCGGACAGGATTGTCTACAATGAGCAGTTCTTC.

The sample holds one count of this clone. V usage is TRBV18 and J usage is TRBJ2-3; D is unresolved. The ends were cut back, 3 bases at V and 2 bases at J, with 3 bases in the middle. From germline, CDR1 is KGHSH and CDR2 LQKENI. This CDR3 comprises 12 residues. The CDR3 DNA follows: TGTGCCAGCTCACCTTACACAGATACGCAGTATTTT. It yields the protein CASSPYTDTQYF.

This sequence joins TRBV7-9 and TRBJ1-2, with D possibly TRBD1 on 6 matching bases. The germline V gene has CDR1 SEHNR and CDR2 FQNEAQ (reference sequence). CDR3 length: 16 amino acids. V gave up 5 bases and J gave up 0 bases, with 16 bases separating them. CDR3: CASSVTGTKTNYGYTF. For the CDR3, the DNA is TGTGCCAGCAGCGTTACCGGGACAAAGACTAACTATGGCTACACCTTC.

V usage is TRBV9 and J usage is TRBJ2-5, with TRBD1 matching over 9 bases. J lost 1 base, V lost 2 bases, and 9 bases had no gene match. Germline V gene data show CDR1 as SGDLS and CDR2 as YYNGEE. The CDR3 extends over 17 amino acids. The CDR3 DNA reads TGTGCCAGCAGCGTGGATCCCGGGACAGGGATCCAAGAGACCCAGTACTTC. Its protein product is CASSVDPGTGIQETQYF.

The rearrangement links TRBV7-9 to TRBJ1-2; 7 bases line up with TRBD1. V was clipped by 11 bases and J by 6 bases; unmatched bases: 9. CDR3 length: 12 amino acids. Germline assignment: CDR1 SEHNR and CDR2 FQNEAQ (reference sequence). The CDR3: CAGTDREDGYTF. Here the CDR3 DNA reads TGTGCCGGGACTGACAGGGAGGATGGCTACACCTTC.

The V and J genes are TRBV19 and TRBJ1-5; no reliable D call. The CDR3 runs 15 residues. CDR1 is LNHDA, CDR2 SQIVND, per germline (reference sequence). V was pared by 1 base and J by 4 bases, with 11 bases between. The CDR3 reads CASSIAPPGNQPQHF. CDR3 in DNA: TGTGCCAGTAGTATAGCCCCCCCGGGAAATCAGCCCCAGCATTTT.

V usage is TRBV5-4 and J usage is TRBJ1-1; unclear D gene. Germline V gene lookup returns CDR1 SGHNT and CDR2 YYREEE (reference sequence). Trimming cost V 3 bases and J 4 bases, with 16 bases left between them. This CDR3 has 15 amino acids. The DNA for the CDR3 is TGTGCCAGCAGCTGGGGAGGAGGGAAAGGCACTGAAGCTTTCTTT. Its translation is CASSWGGGKGTEAFF.

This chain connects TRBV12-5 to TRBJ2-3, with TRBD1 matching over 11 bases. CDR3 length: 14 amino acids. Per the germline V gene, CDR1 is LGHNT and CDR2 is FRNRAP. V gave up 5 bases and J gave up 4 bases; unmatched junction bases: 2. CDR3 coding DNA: TGTGCTAGTGGTGGGACAGGGGGGTCAGATACGCAGTATTTT. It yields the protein CASGGTGGSDTQYF. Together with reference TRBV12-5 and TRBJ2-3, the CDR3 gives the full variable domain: DARVTQTPRHKVTEMGQEVTMRCQPILGHNTVFWYRQTMMQGLELLAYFRNRAPLDDSGMPKDRFSAEMPDATLATLKIQPSEPRDSAVYFCASGGTGGSDTQYFGPGTRLTVL.

CDR3 nucleotide sequence: TGTGCCAGCAGCCGGCAGGCCCGACAGAGGAACACTGAAGCTTTCTTT. Translated: CASSRQARQRNTEAFF. The rearrangement links TRBV3-1 (or the pseudogene TRBV3-2) to TRBJ1-1; TRBD1 is a possible D gene (5 bases). CDR3 size: 16 residues. Germline CDR1 and CDR2: LGHDT and YNNKEL (reference sequence). Between the trimmed V and J ends, which lost 4 bases and 1 base, there was a span of 16 bases.

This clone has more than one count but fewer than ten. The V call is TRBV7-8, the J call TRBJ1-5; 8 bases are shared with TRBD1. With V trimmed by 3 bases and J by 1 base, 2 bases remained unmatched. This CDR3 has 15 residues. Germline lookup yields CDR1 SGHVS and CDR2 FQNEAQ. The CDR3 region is CASSLDRESNQPQHF. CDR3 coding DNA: TGTGCCAGCAGCTTGGACAGGGAAAGCAATCAGCCCCAGCATTTT. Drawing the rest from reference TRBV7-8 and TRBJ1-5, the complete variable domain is GAGVSQSPRYKVAKRGQDVALRCDPISGHVSLFWYQQALGQGPEFLTYFQNEAQLDKSGLPSDRFFAERPEGSVSTLKIQRTQQEDSAVYLCASSLDRESNQPQHFGDGTRLSIL.

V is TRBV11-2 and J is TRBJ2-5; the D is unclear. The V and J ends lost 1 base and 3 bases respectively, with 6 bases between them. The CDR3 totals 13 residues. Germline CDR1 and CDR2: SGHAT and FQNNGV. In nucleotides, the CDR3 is TGTGCCAGCAGCTTAGTCAGAAAAGAGACCCAGTACTTC. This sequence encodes CASSLVRKETQYF.

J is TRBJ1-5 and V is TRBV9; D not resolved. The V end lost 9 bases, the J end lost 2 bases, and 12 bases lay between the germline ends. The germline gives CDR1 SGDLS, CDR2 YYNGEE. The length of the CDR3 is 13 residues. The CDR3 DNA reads TGTGCCACCACTACGGGTGGCAATCAGCCCCAGCATTTT. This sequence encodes CATTTGGNQPQHF.